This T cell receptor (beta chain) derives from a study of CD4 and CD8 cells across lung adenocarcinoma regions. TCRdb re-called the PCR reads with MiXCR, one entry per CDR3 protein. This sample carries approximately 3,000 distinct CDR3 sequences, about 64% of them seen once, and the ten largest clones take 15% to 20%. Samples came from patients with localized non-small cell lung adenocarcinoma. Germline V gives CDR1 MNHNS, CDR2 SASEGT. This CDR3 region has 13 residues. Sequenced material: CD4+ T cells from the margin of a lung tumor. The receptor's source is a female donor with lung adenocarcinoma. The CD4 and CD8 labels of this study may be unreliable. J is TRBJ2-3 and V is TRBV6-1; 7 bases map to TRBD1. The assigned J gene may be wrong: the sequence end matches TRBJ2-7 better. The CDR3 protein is CASRHRDSYEQYF. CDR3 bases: TGTGCCAGCAGGCACCGGGACAGCTACGAGCAGTACTTC.